This TCR beta chain derives from a study of beta chain features in type 1 diabetes. The study's findings and limits: Patients with Type 1 diabetes showed moderately but significantly shorter TCRB CDR3s in all four CD4+ subsets.

With regard to this clone: The antigen is undetermined.

From germline, CDR1 is SGHNT and CDR2 YENEEA. The CDR3 sequence is 14 residues long. Between the trimmed V and J ends, which lost 4 bases and 1 base, there was a span of 9 bases. All of the isolated RNA was reverse transcribed, so expressed TCRB transcripts were sequenced. TCRdb's copy holds only in-frame clones and misses some; the assay was immunoSEQ multiplex PCR. This sample yields around 500,000 clones, of which about 10% are seen a single time; 0.045% to 0.06% belongs to the top ten. The sequenced sample consisted of naive CD4+ T cells from blood. The source is a woman aged 18-29 years in good health. The V call is TRBV11-3, the J call TRBJ2-3; D uncertain. The DNA of the CDR3 is TGTGCCAGCAGCTCCACGACTGGCACAGATACGCAGTATTTT. Protein: CASSSTTGTDTQYF. Together with reference TRBV11-3 and TRBJ2-3, the CDR3 gives the full variable domain: EAGVVQSPRYKIIEKKQPVAFWCNPISGHNTLYWYLQNLGQGPELLIRYENEEAVDDSQLPKDRFSAERLKGVDSTLKIQPAELGDSAVYLCASSSTTGTDTQYFGPGTRLTVL.